The 24 T cell receptor beta chains below all came from one sample that was sequenced in a study of long-term antiretroviral therapy in people with HIV. The assay, immunoSEQ v3.0, was run at survey level. The protocol was immunoSEQ multiplex PCR, while the TCRdb copy is restricted to in-frame clones and leaves out a portion. The sample lists roughly 42,000 clones; approximately 87% were seen once. Material: unsorted PBMCs, obtained 1.2 years after starting antiretroviral therapy. Every receptor here comes from a woman aged 45 to 65 with HIV.

J is TRBJ2-3 and V is TRBV19; 11 bases are a match to TRBD1. Losses at the gene ends were 3 bases for V and 2 bases for J; bases not matched to a gene: 1. Germline V gives CDR1 LNHDA, CDR2 SQIVND (reference sequence). The CDR3 is made up of 15 amino acids. In nucleotides, the CDR3 is TGTGCCAGTAGTATCGGACAGGGGGCCACAGATACGCAGTATTTT. It codes for CASSIGQGATDTQYF.

This chain uses TRBV30 with TRBJ1-1; D is unclear. Germline CDR1 and CDR2: GTSNPN and SVGIG (reference sequence). V dropped 1 base and J dropped 3 bases, with 9 bases sitting between them. The CDR3 has 13 amino acids. The CDR3 DNA sequence: TGTGCCTGGAGTGAGTTAAGAGACACTGAAGCTTTCTTT. This sequence encodes CAWSELRDTEAFF.

The chain carries TRBV10-3 and TRBJ2-3; no clear D. CDR1 is ENHRY, CDR2 SYGVKD, per germline. The V and J ends lost 0 bases and 0 bases respectively, with 7 bases between them. The CDR3 is 15 amino acids. For the CDR3, the DNA is TGTGCCATCAGTGAGTCAAGTGGAAGCACAGATACGCAGTATTTT. Its protein product is CAISESSGSTDTQYF.

The chain uses TRBV2 and TRBJ2-2; D is unresolved. The ends were cut back, 3 bases at V and 3 bases at J, with 14 bases in the middle. This CDR3 spans 16 amino acids. Germline assignment: CDR1 SNHLY and CDR2 FYNNEI. The CDR3 sequence is CASSDPGYGYTGELFF. CDR3 DNA: TGTGCCAGCAGTGACCCCGGATATGGGTACACCGGGGAGCTGTTTTTT.

This chain links TRBV30 with TRBJ2-2; D remains ambiguous. The CDR3 is 16 residues long. Deletions cut 0 bases from V and 5 bases from J, with 16 bases between. Germline V gene data show CDR1 as GTSNPN and CDR2 as SVGIG (reference sequence). CDR3 in amino acids: CAWSVLGDPGTGELFF. In DNA, the CDR3 is TGTGCCTGGAGTGTACTTGGCGACCCCGGAACCGGGGAGCTGTTTTTT.

The gene calls are TRBV28 and TRBJ1-2; TRBD1 matches 7 bases. Trimming took 6 bases from V and 0 from J; bases not matched to a gene: 7. The CDR3 contains 15 residues. CDR1 is MDHEN and CDR2 is SYDVKM in the germline V gene. CDR3 loop: CASRPGGLTNYGYTF. The CDR3 DNA is TGTGCCAGCAGACCAGGGGGTCTAACTAACTATGGCTACACCTTC.

The J gene is TRBJ2-7, the V gene TRBV10-3; possibly TRBD2 for D (6 bases). CDR3 length: 12 residues. Deletions cut 2 bases from V and 6 bases from J, with 8 bases between. CDR1 and CDR2 from the germline V gene are ENHRY and SYGVKD. The CDR3 loop reads CAISERGGEQYF. The CDR3 coding sequence is TGTGCCATCAGTGAGAGGGGAGGCGAGCAGTACTTC.

The V call is TRBV29-1, the J call TRBJ1-3; D is unresolved. V lost 7 bases to trimming and J lost 7 bases, with 8 bases between them. This CDR3 has 10 residues. From germline, CDR1 is SQVTM and CDR2 ANQGSEA. CDR3 in amino acids: CSAIGNTIYF. The CDR3 coding sequence is TGCAGCGCCATCGGCAACACCATATATTTT.

The chain carries TRBV1 and TRBJ1-2. TRBV1 is a listed pseudogene. The CDR3 contains 16 residues. In nucleotides, the CDR3 is TGCACCAGCAGGACCATTGGTGTGCGAAAGACCTATGGCTACACCTTC. Translated, it gives CTSRTIGVRKTYGYTF.

This chain links TRBV2 with TRBJ2-3; no definite D call. The length of the CDR3 is 14 residues. V dropped 6 bases and J dropped 1 base, with 11 bases sitting between them. Germline loops: CDR1 SNHLY, CDR2 FYNNEI. The chain's CDR3 is CASRALVGTDTQYF. CDR3 in DNA: TGTGCCAGCAGAGCCTTGGTAGGCACAGATACGCAGTATTTT.

The chain links TRBV5-1 to TRBJ1-2; D unresolved. The V end lost 3 bases, the J end lost 8 bases, and 14 bases lay between the germline ends. This CDR3 spans 13 amino acids. The germline gives CDR1 SGHRS, CDR2 YFSETQ. CDR3 in DNA: TGCGCCAGCAGCTCCTTGGGCGGGGAGGGCTACACCTTC. The encoded protein is CASSSLGGEGYTF. The complete variable domain, with remaining parts taken from reference TRBV5-1 and TRBJ1-2, reads KAGVTQTPRYLIKTRGQQVTLSCSPISGHRSVSWYQQTPGQGLQFLFEYFSETQRNKGNFPGRFSGRQFSNSRSEMNVSTLELGDSALYLCASSSLGGEGYTFGSGTRLTVV.

The chain joins TRBV5-1 to TRBJ1-2; TRBD1 matches at 10 bases. The CDR3 runs to 15 residues. V trimming: 4 bases; J trimming: 2 bases; junction bases outside the gene matches: 5. Germline CDR1 and CDR2: SGHRS and YFSETQ. CDR3 in DNA: TGCGCCAGCAGCAGTACGACAGGGGGCAACTATGGCTACACCTTC. Translated, it gives CASSSTTGGNYGYTF.

V and J are TRBV18 and TRBJ2-5; D is possibly TRBD1 or TRBD2 (5 bases each). This CDR3 contains 14 residues. V was clipped by 2 bases and J by 4 bases, with 11 bases between them. Germline assignment: CDR1 KGHSH and CDR2 LQKENI. For the CDR3, the DNA is TGTGCCAGCTCACCAGAGGGGTCGGGAGAGACCCAGTACTTC. It translates to CASSPEGSGETQYF.

This sequence joins TRBV5-6 and TRBJ2-5; D is ambiguous. The tail of the sequence fits TRBJ2-7 better, so the J call may be wrong. The CDR3 loop spans 11 amino acids. Germline V CDR1 and CDR2: SGHDT, YYEEEE. CDR3 loop: CASSLGHEQYF. CDR3 nucleotides: TGTGCCAGCAGCTTGGGGCACGAGCAGTACTTC.

This rearrangement joins TRBV29-1 to TRBJ1-1, with D possibly being TRBD1 (6 bases). Trimming shortened V by 0 bases and J by 2 bases, and 13 bases separated the two germline ends. CDR3 length: 15 residues. The V gene's germline CDR1 is SQVTM and CDR2 ANQGSEA. The CDR3, as DNA: TGCAGCGTTGAAGATTGGTCAGGGGCTAACACTGAAGCTTTCTTT. Its protein product is CSVEDWSGANTEAFF.

The J gene is TRBJ1-1, the V gene TRBV19, with unresolved D. Germline CDR1 and CDR2: LNHDA and SQIVND (reference sequence). This CDR3 region has 13 residues. Trimming shortened V by 6 bases and J by 8 bases, and 16 bases separated the two germline ends. The CDR3 sequence is CASRAIGRGEAFF. CDR3 DNA sequence: TGTGCCAGTAGAGCTATTGGGAGAGGGGAAGCTTTCTTT.

The chain links TRBV9 to TRBJ1-3; D is undetermined. The CDR3 extends over 16 amino acids. Trimming pared 3 bases from V and 3 bases from J, leaving 16 bases between. CDR1 and CDR2 from the germline V gene are SGDLS and YYNGEE. CDR3 sequence: CASSEDFRSSGNTIYF. The CDR3 bases are TGTGCCAGCAGCGAAGATTTCCGATCCAGTGGAAACACCATATATTTT. Together with reference TRBV9 and TRBJ1-3, the CDR3 gives the full variable domain: DSGVTQTPKHLITATGQRVTLRCSPRSGDLSVYWYQQSLDQGLQFLIQYYNGEERAKGNILERFSAQQFPDLHSELNLSSLELGDSALYFCASSEDFRSSGNTIYFGEGSWLTVV.

V usage is TRBV11-2 and J usage is TRBJ2-7, with TRBD1 identical over 11 bases. Germline-derived CDR1 and CDR2 are SGHAT and FQNNGV. V was clipped by 6 bases and J by 7 bases; unmatched bases: 5. This CDR3 spans 13 amino acids. The CDR3: CASRPGQGGEQYF. The CDR3 coding sequence is TGTGCCAGCAGACCGGGACAGGGGGGGGAGCAGTACTTC.

The rearrangement uses TRBV2 and TRBJ1-4; 10 bases are a match to TRBD1. The CDR3 consists of 14 residues. The ends lost 5 bases at V and 8 bases at J; junction bases unmatched: 5. CDR1 and CDR2 (germline): SNHLY, FYNNEI. This CDR3 reads CASSKDRGGEKLFF. CDR3 sequence (DNA): TGTGCCAGCAGTAAGGACAGGGGGGGCGAAAAACTGTTTTTT.

The chain joins TRBV25-1 to TRBJ2-5; D remains ambiguous. Per the germline V gene, CDR1 is MGHDK and CDR2 is SYGVNS. The germline V and J ends were trimmed by 2 bases and 4 bases, with 14 bases remaining between them. This CDR3 comprises 15 residues. The CDR3 spells CASSEITDTPETQYF. The CDR3 DNA reads as TGTGCCAGCAGTGAAATAACAGACACTCCAGAGACCCAGTACTTC.

This chain uses TRBV18 with TRBJ2-3; the D gene is possibly TRBD2 (6 bases). The CDR3 is 15 residues long. Trimming removed 2 bases at V and 5 bases at J, with 14 bases between. Germline assignment: CDR1 KGHSH and CDR2 LQKENI. CDR3 amino acids: CASSPVGGPGDTQYF. In DNA form, the CDR3 reads TGTGCCAGCTCACCAGTCGGGGGACCAGGAGATACGCAGTATTTT.

DNA of the CDR3: TGTGCCAGCAGTCAGGGACAGAAGAATCAGCCCCAGCATTTT. Translated: CASSQGQKNQPQHF. V is TRBV6-1 and J is TRBJ1-5; TRBD1 matches at 7 bases. The CDR3 is made up of 14 amino acids. V shed 5 bases and J 4 bases; nucleotides not matched to a gene: 5. Germline V CDR1 and CDR2: MNHNS, SASEGT.

V is TRBV7-9 and J is TRBJ2-3; D possibly matches TRBD1 or TRBD2 (6 bases each). The CDR3 is made up of 15 amino acids. Germline V gene sequence: CDR1 SEHNR, CDR2 FQNEAQ (reference sequence). V was cut by 5 bases and J by 8 bases, with 20 bases left in between. CDR3 nucleotide sequence: TGTGCCAGCAGCCCGGGGGCTACGGATTTAGGTACGCAGTATTTT. Its translation is CASSPGATDLGTQYF.

The chain uses TRBV5-8 and TRBJ1-5, with TRBD1 matching over 9 bases. CDR1 is SGHTS and CDR2 is YDEGEE in the germline V gene. The J segment lost 7 bases and the V segment lost 4 bases, leaving 12 bases of the junction unmatched. The CDR3 covers 16 residues. CDR3 DNA: TGTGCCAGCAGCCTGAGACCGACAGGGGGGGGACAGCCCCAGCATTTT. Translated, it gives CASSLRPTGGGQPQHF. The full variable domain, in which reference TRBV5-8 and TRBJ1-5 provide the parts outside the CDR3, is EAGVTQSPTHLIKTRGQQATLRCSPISGHTSVYWYQQALGLGLQFLLWYDEGEERNRGNFPPRFSGRQFPNYSSELNVNALELEDSALYLCASSLRPTGGGQPQHFGDGTRLSIL.